This TCR beta chain was sequenced in a study of Ad26.COV2.S vaccination and SARS-CoV-2 variants. Treatment meaning: 15 to 20 received Ad26.COV2.S at low or high dose, single or two shots; several received placebo; per-sample allocation not given. Sample collection was performed on day 63 after the first vaccine or placebo injection. The CDR3 loop spans 14 amino acids. Germline CDR1 SGDLS, CDR2 YYNGEE. Trimming shortened V by 0 bases and J by 1 base, and 4 bases separated the two germline ends. Produced via immunoSEQ multiplex PCR; TCRdb's table is partial and in-frame only. The table includes 350,000 to 500,000 clones, less than 95% detected once. As regards this clone: The same CDR3 can be traced to other DNA sequences in this sample.

Sequenced here: peripheral blood, sampled in a trial of Ad26.COV2.S vaccine versus placebo. This TCR derives from a person aged 18 to 65 who received the Ad26.COV2.S COVID-19 vaccine or a placebo. The chain uses TRBV9 and TRBJ2-2, with D unclear. The DNA of the CDR3 is TGTGCCAGCAGCGTAGGGGGGAACACCGGGGAGCTGTTTTTT. It is translated as CASSVGGNTGELFF.